The entry below gives a single T cell receptor beta chain sequence along with its context. As yet, its antigen is unknown. The sample belongs to a study of shared clonotypes between healthy human individuals. Study-level information: Per donor, CD8 memory used one plate, CD8 naive used two, CD4 memory used three and CD4 naive used three.

This CDR3 region has 17 residues. Study-level findings and limits: Around 5% was the fraction of naive CD4 clonotypes found shared across four donors.

TCRdb's copy holds only in-frame clones and misses some; the assay was immunoSEQ multiplex PCR. The sample lists about 680,000 clones; just over 90% were seen once. Naive CD8 cells, CD45RO-negative and positively selected for CCR7, excluded terminally differentiated effector memory CD45RA+ cells. The sequence derives from a man aged 25 to 40 in good health. Sequencing input: naive CD8+ T cells sorted from blood. The rearrangement links TRBV21-1 to TRBJ1-1; TRBD1 is the table's D call, not checked against the DNA. TRBV21-1 is assigned pseudogene status. In DNA form, the CDR3 reads TGTGCCAGCAGCCCTCGGACACCGATTCGAATGAACACTGAAGCTTTCTTT. This encodes CASSPRTPIRMNTEAFF.